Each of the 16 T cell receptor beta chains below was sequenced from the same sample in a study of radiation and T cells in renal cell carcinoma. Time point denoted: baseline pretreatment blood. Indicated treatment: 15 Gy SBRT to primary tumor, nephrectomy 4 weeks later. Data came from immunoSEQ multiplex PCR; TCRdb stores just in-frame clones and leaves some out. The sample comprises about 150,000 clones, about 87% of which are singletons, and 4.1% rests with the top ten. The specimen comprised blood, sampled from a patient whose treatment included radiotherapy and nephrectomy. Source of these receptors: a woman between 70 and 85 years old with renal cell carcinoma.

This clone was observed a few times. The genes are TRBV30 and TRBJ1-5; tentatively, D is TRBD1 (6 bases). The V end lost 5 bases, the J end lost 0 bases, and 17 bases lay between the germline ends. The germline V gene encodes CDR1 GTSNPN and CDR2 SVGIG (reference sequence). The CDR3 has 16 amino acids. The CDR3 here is CAWDTNPDSSNQPQHF. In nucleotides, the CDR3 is TGTGCCTGGGACACCAACCCGGACAGTAGCAATCAGCCCCAGCATTTT.

CDR3 in DNA: TGCAGCGTTGAAGATCTTAGTTACACAGATACGCAGTATTTT. It yields the protein CSVEDLSYTDTQYF. The chain couples TRBV29-1 to TRBJ2-3; D is uncertain. CDR3 length equals 14 residues. Germline CDR1 SQVTM, CDR2 ANQGSEA. The germline V and J ends were trimmed by 0 bases and 2 bases, with 9 bases remaining between them.

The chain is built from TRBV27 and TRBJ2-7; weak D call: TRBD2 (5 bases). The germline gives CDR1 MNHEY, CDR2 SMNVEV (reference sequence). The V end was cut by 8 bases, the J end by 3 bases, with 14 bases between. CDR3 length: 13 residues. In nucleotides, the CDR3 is TGTGCCAGCGGCAGGACTCCCGTCTACGAGCAGTACTTC. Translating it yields CASGRTPVYEQYF.

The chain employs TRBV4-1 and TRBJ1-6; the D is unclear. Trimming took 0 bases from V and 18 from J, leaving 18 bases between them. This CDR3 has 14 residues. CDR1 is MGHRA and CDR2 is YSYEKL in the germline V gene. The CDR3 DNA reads TGCGCCAGCAGCCAAGATGAAATCACCCCCTTCCCCCACTTT. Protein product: CASSQDEITPFPHF.

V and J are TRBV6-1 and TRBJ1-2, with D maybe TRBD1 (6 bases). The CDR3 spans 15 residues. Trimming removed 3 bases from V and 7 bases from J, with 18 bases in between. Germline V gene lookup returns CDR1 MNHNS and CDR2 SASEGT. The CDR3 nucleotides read TGTGCCAGCAGTGAGGATTGGTACAGGGCGGCTGGCTACACCTTC. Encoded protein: CASSEDWYRAAGYTF.

CDR3 DNA: TGCGCCAGCAGCTTACTAGCGGGGGGGCCGGAAGATACGCAGTATTTT. This encodes CASSLLAGGPEDTQYF. The chain employs TRBV5-1 and TRBJ2-3, with 13 bases that match TRBD2. The trim removed 2 bases at V and 5 bases at J, leaving 5 bases unmatched. Looked up from germline, CDR1 is SGHRS and CDR2 is YFSETQ. The CDR3 runs 16 residues. The full variable domain, rest sourced from reference TRBV5-1 and TRBJ2-3, is KAGVTQTPRYLIKTRGQQVTLSCSPISGHRSVSWYQQTPGQGLQFLFEYFSETQRNKGNFPGRFSGRQFSNSRSEMNVSTLELGDSALYLCASSLLAGGPEDTQYFGPGTRLTVL.

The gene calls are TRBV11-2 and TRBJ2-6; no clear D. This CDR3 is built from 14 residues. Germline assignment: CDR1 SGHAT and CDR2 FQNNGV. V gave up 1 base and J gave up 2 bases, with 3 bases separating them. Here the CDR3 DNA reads TGTGCCAGCAGCTTAGTTGCTGGGGCCAACGTCCTGACTTTC. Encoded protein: CASSLVAGANVLTF.

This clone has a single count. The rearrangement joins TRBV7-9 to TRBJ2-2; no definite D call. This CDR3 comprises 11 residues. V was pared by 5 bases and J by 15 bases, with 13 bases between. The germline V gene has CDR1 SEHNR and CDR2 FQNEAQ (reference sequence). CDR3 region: CASSLRNGMFF. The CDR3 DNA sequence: TGTGCCAGCAGCCTAAGGAATGGGATGTTTTTT.

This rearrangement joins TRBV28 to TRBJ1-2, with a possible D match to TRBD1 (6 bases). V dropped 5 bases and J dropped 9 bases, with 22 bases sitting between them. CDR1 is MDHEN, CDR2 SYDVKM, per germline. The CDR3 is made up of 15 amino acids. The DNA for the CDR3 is TGTGCCAGCAGTGCCTCCCCTGGGGGGCGTGGTCGCTACACCTTC. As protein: CASSASPGGRGRYTF.

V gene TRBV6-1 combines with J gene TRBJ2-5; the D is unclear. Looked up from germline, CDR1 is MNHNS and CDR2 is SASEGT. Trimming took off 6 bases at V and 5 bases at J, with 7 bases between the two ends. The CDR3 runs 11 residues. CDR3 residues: CASRIGETQYF. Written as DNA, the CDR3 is TGTGCCAGCAGGATAGGGGAGACCCAGTACTTC.

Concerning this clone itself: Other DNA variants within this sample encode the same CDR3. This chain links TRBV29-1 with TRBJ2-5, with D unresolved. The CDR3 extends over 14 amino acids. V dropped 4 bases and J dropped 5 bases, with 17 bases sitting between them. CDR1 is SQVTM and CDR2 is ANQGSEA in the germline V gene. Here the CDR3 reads CSVGGYPPEETQYF. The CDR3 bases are TGCAGCGTTGGGGGATACCCCCCGGAGGAGACCCAGTACTTC.

This CDR3 is CASSVDGTNFEQYF. The CDR3 nucleotides read TGTGCCAGCAGCGTAGACGGGACTAATTTCGAGCAGTACTTC. The V gene is TRBV9, the J gene TRBJ2-5, with 7 nucleotides matching TRBD2. The J call is doubtful: the DNA matches TRBJ2-7 better. CDR3 length: 14 amino acids. Germline CDR1 SGDLS, CDR2 YYNGEE.

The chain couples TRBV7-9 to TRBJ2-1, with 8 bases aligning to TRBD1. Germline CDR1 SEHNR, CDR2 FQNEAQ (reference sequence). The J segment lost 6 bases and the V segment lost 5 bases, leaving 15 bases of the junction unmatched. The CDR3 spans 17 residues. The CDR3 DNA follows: TGTGCCAGCAGCCCGCCCGACAGGGGCGGTGGTCGCAATGAGCAGTTCTTC. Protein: CASSPPDRGGGRNEQFF.

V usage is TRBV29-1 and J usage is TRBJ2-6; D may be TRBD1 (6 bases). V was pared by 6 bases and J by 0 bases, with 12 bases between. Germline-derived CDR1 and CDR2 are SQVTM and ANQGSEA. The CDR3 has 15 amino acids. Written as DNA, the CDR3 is TGCAGCGTGCGGACAGTAAGCTCTGGGGCCAACGTCCTGACTTTC. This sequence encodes CSVRTVSSGANVLTF. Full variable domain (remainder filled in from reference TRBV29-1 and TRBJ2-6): SAVISQKPSRDICQRGTSLTIQCQVDSQVTMMFWYRQQPGQSLTLIATANQGSEATYESGFVIDKFPISRPNLTFSTLTVSNMSPEDSSIYLCSVRTVSSGANVLTFGAGSRLTVL.

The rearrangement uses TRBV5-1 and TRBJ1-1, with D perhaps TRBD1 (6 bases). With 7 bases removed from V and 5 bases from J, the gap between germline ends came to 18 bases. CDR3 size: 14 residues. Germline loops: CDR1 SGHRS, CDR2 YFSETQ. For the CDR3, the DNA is TGCGCCAGCGGTTCCGGGGGGCTGAGAACTGAAGCTTTCTTT. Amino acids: CASGSGGLRTEAFF.

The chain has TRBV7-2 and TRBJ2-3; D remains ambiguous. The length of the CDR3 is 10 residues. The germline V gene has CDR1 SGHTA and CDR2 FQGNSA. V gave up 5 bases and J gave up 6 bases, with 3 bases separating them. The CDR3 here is CASSLDTQYF. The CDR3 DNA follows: TGTGCCAGCAGCCTGGATACGCAGTATTTT.